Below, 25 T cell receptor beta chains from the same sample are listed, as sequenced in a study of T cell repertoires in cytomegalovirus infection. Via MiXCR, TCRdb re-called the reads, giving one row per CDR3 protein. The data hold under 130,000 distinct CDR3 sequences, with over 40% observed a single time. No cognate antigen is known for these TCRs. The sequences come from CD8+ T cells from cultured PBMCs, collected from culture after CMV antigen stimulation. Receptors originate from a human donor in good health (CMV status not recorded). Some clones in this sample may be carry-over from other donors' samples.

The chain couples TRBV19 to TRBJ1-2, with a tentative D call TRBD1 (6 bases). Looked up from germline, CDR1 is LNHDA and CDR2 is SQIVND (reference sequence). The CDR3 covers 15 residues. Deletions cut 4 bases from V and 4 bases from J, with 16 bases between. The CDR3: CASSTGQMGPYGYTF. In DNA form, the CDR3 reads TGTGCCAGTAGTACCGGACAGATGGGCCCCTATGGCTACACCTTC.

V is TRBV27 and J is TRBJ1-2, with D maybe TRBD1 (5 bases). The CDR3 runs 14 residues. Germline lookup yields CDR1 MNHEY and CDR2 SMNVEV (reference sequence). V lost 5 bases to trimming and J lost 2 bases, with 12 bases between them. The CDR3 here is CASSPSDRNYGYTF. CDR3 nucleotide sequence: TGTGCCAGCAGTCCCAGCGACAGAAACTATGGCTACACCTTC.

The CDR3 DNA reads as TGTGCCACCAGTGATCTGGGGGGCGAGCAGTACTTC. As protein: CATSDLGGEQYF. The V gene is TRBV24-1, the J gene TRBJ2-7; perhaps TRBD2 as D (6 bases). The CDR3 covers 12 residues. In germline, CDR1 is KGHDR, CDR2 SFDVKD. Trimming took off 3 bases at V and 6 bases at J, with 8 bases between the two ends.

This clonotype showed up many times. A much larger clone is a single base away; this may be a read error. In DNA form, the CDR3 reads TGTGCCAGCAGGGACCTTTATAGCAATCAGCCCCAGCATTTT. It specifies CASRDLYSNQPQHF. The gene calls are TRBV27 and TRBJ1-5; D is uncertain. Germline CDR1 reads MNHEY; CDR2 reads SMNVEV (reference sequence). The CDR3 has 14 amino acids. With 6 bases removed from V and 0 bases from J, the gap between germline ends came to 9 bases.

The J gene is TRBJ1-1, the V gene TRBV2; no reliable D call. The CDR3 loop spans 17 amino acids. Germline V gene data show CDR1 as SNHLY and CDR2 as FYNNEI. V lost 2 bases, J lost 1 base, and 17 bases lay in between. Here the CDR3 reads CASSESPYLGPNTEAFF. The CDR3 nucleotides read TGTGCCAGCAGTGAAAGTCCCTACTTGGGTCCGAACACTGAAGCTTTCTTT.

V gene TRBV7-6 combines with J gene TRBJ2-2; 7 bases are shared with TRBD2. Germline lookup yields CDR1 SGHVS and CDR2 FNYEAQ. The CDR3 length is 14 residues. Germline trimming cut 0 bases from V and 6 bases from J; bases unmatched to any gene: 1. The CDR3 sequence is CASSLAGLAGELFF. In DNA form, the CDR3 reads TGTGCCAGCAGCTTAGCCGGACTAGCCGGGGAGCTGTTTTTT.

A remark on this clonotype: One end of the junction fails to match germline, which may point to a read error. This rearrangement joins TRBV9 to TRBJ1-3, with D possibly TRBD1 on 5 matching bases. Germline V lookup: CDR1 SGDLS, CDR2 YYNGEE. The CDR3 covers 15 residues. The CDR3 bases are TGTGTCAGCAGCGTGGGGCCGGGGGGTGGAAACACCATATATTTT. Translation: CVSSVGPGGGNTIYF. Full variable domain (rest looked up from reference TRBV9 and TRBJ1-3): DSGVTQTPKHLITATGQRVTLRCSPRSGDLSVYWYQQSLDQGLQFLIQYYNGEERAKGNILERFSAQQFPDLHSELNLSSLELGDSALYFCVSSVGPGGGNTIYFGEGSWLTVV.

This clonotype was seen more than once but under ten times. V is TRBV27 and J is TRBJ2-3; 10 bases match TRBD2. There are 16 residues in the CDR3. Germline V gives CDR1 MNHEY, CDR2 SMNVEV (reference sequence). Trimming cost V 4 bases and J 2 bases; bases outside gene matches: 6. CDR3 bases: TGTGCCAGCAGTTCCTTAGCGGGGGGATTCACAGATACGCAGTATTTT. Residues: CASSSLAGGFTDTQYF.

Here the CDR3 DNA reads TGCGCCAGCAGCTTGTCATCCCAGGGGATTGGCTATGGCTACACCTTC. Its protein product is CASSLSSQGIGYGYTF. The gene calls are TRBV5-1 and TRBJ1-2; possible D gene TRBD1, 6 bases. Trimming left V 1 base short and J 4 bases short, with 17 bases between. The CDR3 covers 16 residues. Germline V lookup: CDR1 SGHRS, CDR2 YFSETQ.

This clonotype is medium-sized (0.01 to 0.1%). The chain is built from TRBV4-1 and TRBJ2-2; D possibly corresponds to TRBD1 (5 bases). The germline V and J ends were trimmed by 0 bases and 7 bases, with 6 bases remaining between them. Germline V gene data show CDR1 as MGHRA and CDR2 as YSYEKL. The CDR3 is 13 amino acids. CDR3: CASSQDRDGELFF. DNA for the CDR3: TGCGCCAGCAGCCAAGACAGGGACGGGGAGCTGTTTTTT.

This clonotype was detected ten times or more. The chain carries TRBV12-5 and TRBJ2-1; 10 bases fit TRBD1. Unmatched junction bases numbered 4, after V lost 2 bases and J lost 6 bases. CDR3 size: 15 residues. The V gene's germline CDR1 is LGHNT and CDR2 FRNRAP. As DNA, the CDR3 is TGTGCTAGTGGTTTGCCAAGGACAGGGGGCAATGAGCAGTTCTTC. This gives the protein CASGLPRTGGNEQFF.

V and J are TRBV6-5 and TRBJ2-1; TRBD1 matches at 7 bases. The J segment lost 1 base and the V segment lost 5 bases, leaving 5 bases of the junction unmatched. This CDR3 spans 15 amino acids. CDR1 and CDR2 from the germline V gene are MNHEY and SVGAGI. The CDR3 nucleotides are TGTGCCAGCAGTGGGGGACAGCTGTCCTACAATGAGCAGTTCTTC. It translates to CASSGGQLSYNEQFF.

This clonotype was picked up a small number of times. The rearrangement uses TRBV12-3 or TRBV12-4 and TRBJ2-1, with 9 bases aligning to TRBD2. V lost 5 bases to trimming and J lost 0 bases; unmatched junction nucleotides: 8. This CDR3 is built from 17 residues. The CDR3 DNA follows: TGTGCCAGCAGTCCCCCTGGACTAGCGCCCTCCTACAATGAGCAGTTCTTC. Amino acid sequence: CASSPPGLAPSYNEQFF.

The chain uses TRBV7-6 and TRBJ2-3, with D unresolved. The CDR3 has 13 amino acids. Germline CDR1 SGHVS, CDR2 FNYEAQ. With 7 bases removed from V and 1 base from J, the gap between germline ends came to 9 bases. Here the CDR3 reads CASTEPRTDTQYF. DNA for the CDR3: TGTGCCAGCACTGAGCCCCGCACAGATACGCAGTATTTT.

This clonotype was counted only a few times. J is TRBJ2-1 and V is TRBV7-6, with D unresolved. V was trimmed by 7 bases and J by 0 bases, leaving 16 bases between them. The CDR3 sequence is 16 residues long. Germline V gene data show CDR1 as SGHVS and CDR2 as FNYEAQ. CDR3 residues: CASIPDGGSSYNEQFF. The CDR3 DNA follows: TGTGCCAGCATCCCCGACGGTGGTAGCTCCTACAATGAGCAGTTCTTC.

The CDR3 region has the DNA TGTGCCAGTAGTACGACAGGGATCCCAGATACGCAGTATTTT. Amino acid sequence: CASSTTGIPDTQYF. V and J are TRBV19 and TRBJ2-3, with TRBD1 matching 7 bases. J lost 4 bases, V lost 4 bases, and 5 bases had no gene match. The CDR3 is 14 amino acids. Germline V gene sequence: CDR1 LNHDA, CDR2 SQIVND (reference sequence).

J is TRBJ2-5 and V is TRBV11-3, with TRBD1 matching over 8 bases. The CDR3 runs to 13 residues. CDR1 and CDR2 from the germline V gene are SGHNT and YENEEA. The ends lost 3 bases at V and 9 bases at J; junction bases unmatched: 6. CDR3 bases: TGTGCCAGCAGCTTTGTGGCAGGGGGCCCCCAGTACTTC. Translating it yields CASSFVAGGPQYF. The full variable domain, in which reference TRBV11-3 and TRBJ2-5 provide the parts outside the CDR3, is EAGVVQSPRYKIIEKKQPVAFWCNPISGHNTLYWYLQNLGQGPELLIRYENEEAVDDSQLPKDRFSAERLKGVDSTLKIQPAELGDSAVYLCASSFVAGGPQYFGPGTRLLVL.

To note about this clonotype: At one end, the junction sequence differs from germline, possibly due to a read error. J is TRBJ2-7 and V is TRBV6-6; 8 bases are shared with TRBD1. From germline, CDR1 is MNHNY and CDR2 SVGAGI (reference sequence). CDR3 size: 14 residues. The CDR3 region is CASSYSRTGYGQYF. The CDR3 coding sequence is TGTGCCAGCAGTTACTCGAGGACAGGGTACGGGCAGTACTTC.

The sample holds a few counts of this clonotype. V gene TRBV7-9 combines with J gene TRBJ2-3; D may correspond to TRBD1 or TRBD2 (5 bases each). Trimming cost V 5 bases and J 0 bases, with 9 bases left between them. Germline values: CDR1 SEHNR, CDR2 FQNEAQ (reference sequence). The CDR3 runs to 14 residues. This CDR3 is CASSREGSTDTQYF. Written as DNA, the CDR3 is TGTGCCAGCAGCCGAGAGGGGAGCACAGATACGCAGTATTTT.

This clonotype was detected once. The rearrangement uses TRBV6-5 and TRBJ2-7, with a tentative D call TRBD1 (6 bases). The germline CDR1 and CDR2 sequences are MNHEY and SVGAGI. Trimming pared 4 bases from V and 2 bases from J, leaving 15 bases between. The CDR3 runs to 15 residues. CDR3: CASSLSGQLAYEQYF. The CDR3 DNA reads TGTGCCAGCAGTTTGTCTGGACAGCTAGCCTACGAGCAGTACTTC.

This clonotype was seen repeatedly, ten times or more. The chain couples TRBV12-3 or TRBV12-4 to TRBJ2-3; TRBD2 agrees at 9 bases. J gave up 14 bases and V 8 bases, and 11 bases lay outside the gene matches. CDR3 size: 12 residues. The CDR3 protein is CASSTVRGGRYF. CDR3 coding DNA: TGTGCCAGCTCCACGGTGCGGGGGGGGAGGTATTTT.

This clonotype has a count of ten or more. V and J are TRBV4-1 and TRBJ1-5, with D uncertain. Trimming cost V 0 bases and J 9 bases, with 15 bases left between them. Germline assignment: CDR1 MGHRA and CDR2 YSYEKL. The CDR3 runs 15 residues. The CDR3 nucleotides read TGCGCCAGCAGCCAAGATTCTACAGCTTTTCTGCCCCAGCATTTT. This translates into CASSQDSTAFLPQHF.

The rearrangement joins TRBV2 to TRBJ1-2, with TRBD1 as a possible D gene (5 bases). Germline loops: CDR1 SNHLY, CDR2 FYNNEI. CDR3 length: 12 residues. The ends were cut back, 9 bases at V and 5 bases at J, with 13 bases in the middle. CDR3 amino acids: CARQDGLYGYTF. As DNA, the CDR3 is TGTGCCAGACAGGACGGTCTTTATGGCTACACCTTC.

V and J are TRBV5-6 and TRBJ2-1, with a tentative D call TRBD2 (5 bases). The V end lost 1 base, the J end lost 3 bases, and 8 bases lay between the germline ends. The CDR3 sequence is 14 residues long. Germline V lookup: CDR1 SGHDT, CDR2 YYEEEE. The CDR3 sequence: CASSLSSDYNEQFF. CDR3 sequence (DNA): TGTGCCAGCAGCTTGAGTAGCGACTACAATGAGCAGTTCTTC.

The CDR3 DNA reads as TGTGCCAGCAGTTTGACACACCTCGAAGCTTTCTTT. Translating it yields CASSLTHLEAFF. This chain connects TRBV12-3 or TRBV12-4 to TRBJ1-1; D is unresolved. The CDR3 runs 12 residues. V shed 3 bases and J shed 8 bases, with 10 bases lying between them.